Detailed here is one T cell receptor (beta chain). The CDR3 is made up of 16 amino acids. V shed 0 bases and J shed 7 bases, with 18 bases lying between them. In germline, CDR1 is SGHNT, CDR2 YENEEA. These data come from a study of shared T cell receptors in the human thymus. Here immunoSEQ multiplex PCR was the method, and the copy in TCRdb shows in-frame clones only, minus some. The profile shows about 660,000 clones, 88% of them singletons. The same sample was also used in a study of human thymus T cells. In that study: From resections taken during corrective heart surgery, the thymus tissue was obtained.

This chain links TRBV11-3 with TRBJ1-2; D is uncertain. Material for sequencing was thymocytes. This receptor was obtained from a boy younger than two with a congenital heart defect. The CDR3 spells CASSLEGDGAYGGYTF. CDR3 in DNA: TGTGCCAGCAGCTTAGAAGGAGACGGAGCCTATGGTGGCTACACCTTC. Combining the CDR3 with reference TRBV11-3 and TRBJ1-2 gives the whole variable domain EAGVVQSPRYKIIEKKQPVAFWCNPISGHNTLYWYLQNLGQGPELLIRYENEEAVDDSQLPKDRFSAERLKGVDSTLKIQPAELGDSAVYLCASSLEGDGAYGGYTFGSGTRLTVV.